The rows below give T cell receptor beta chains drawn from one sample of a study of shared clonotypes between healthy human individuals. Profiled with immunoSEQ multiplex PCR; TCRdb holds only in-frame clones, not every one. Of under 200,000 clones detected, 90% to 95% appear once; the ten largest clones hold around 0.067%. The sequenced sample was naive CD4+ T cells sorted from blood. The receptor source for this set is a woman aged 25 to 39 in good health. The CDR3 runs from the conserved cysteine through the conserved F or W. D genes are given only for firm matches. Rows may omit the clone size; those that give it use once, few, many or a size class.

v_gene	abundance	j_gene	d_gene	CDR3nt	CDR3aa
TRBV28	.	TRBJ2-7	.	TGTGCCAGCAGTTTACCCCAGGGCGAGTGGCAGTACTTC	CASSLPQGEWQYF
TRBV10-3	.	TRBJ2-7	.	TGTGCCATCAGTGAGTCAAGCAGGATTGTTAACTACGAGCAGTACTTC	CAISESSRIVNYEQYF
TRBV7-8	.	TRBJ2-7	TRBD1	TGTGCCAGCAGCCCGGACAGGGGGCGGAGGTTCTCCTACGAGCAGTACTTC	CASSPDRGRRFSYEQYF
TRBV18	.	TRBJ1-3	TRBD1	TGTGCCAGCTCGGGTCGACAGGGGATGGCTGGAAACACCATATATTTT	CASSGRQGMAGNTIYF
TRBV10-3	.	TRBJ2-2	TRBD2	TGTGCCATCTCTAGAGGGGCTAGCGGAGACACCGGGGAGCTGTTTTTT	CAISRGASGDTGELFF
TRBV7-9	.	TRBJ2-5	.	TGTGCCAGCAGCTCCCCCGGGCTGGGAGAGACCCAGTACTTC	CASSSPGLGETQYF
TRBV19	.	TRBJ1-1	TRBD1	TGTGCCAGTAGCAGGACAGGGAGTGACACTGAAGCTTTCTTT	CASSRTGSDTEAFF
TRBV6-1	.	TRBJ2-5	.	TGTGCCAGCAGTAACAGGGTCCAGACCCAGTACTTC	CASSNRVQTQYF
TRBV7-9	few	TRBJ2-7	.	TGTGCCAGCAGCCAGACTGGAACCTACGAGCAGTACTTC	CASSQTGTYEQYF
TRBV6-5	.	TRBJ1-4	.	TGTGCCAGCAGTTGGGGGTCCGGGGAAAAACTGTTTTTT	CASSWGSGEKLFF
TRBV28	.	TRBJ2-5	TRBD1	TGTGCCAGCAGCGCACCCGGGACAGCCCAAGAGACCCAGTACTTC	CASSAPGTAQETQYF
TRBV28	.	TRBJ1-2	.	TGTGCCAGCACCCCTCGGAGGGGAGGCTACACCTTC	CASTPRRGGYTF
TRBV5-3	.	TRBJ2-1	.	TGTGCCAGAAGCTTGGGCGTTGAGCAGTTCTTC	CARSLGVEQFF
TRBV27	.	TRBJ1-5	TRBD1	TGTGCCAGCAGTTTATACAGGGGGTATCAGCCCCAGCATTTT	CASSLYRGYQPQHF
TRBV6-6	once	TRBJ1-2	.	TGTGCCAGCAGTTCGGACGGCCCATCGGTCTATGGCTACACCTTC	CASSSDGPSVYGYTF
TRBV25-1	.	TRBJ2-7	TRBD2	TGTGCCAGCAGTGAGGGACTAGCGGGAGTCGAGCAGTACTTC	CASSEGLAGVEQYF
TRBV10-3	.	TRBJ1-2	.	TGTGCCATCAGTGAGCGCCAAGTGGGGACACCCATCACGGGTGGCTACACCTTC	CAISERQVGTPITGGYTF
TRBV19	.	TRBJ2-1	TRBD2	TGTGCCACCTCGGGACTAGCGGGAGTATACAATGAGCAGTTCTTC	CATSGLAGVYNEQFF
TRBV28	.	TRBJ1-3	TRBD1	TGTGCCAGCAGCCAATGGTCCGGGACAGGGGGTCGTAGAAACACCATATATTTT	CASSQWSGTGGRRNTIYF
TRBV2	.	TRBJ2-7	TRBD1	TGTGCCAGCAGGATGGGCCCGGACAGGGATAAAGAGCAGTACTTC	CASRMGPDRDKEQYF
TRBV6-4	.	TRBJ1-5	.	TGTGCCAGCAGTGCTGAACCCAATCAGCCCCAGCATTTT	CASSAEPNQPQHF
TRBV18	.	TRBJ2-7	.	TGTGCCAGCTCACCGATGGACAGCTACTACGAGCAGTACTTC	CASSPMDSYYEQYF
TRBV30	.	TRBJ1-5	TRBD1	TGTGCCTGGAGACTCGGACAGGGGAGCAATCAGCCCCAGCATTTT	CAWRLGQGSNQPQHF
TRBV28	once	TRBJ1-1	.	TGTGCCAGCAGATCCCCGGTCTCTCCGAACACTGAAGCTTTCTTT	CASRSPVSPNTEAFF
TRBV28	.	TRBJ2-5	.	TGTGCCAGCAGTTTATACGGGACAGACGGAGGGGTGTACCAAGAGACCCAGTACTTC	CASSLYGTDGGVYQETQYF
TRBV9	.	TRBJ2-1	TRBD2	TGTGCCAGCAGCGTTAGCGGGACGTCCTACAATGAGCAGTTCTTC	CASSVSGTSYNEQFF
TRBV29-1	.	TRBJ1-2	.	TGCAGCGTTGGTCCCTCGGGACAAAAACCTAACTATGGCTACACCTTC	CSVGPSGQKPNYGYTF
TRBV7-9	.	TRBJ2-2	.	TGTGCCAGCAGCCTCAGGCAAGGGGCGGCCACCGGGGAGCTGTTTTTT	CASSLRQGAATGELFF
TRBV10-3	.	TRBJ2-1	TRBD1	TGTGCCACCGGGACAGGGTTTTACAATGAGCAGTTCTTC	CATGTGFYNEQFF
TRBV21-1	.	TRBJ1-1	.	TGTGCCAGCAGCGCCCGACCGTCTGAAGCTTTCTTT	CASSARPSEAFF
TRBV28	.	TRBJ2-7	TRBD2	TGTGCCAGCAGCCTAGACACCGGGGGGTACGAGCAGTACTTC	CASSLDTGGYEQYF
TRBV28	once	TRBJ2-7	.	TGTGCCAGCAGTTTACCCGGGACGGAGACCCATTCGGAGTACGAGCAGTACTTC	CASSLPGTETHSEYEQYF
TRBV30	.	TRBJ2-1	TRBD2	TGTGCCTGGAGTGTCACTAGCGGGAGTACTGAGCAGTTCTTC	CAWSVTSGSTEQFF